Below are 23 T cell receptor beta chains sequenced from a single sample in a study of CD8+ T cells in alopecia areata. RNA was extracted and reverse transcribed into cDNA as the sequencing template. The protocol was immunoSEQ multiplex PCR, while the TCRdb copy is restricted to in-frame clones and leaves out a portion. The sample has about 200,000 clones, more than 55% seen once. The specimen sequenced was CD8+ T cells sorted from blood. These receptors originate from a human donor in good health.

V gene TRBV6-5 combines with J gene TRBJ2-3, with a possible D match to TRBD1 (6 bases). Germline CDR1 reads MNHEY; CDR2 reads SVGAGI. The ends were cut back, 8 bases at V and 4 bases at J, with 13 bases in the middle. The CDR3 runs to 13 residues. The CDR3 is CASGTGTADTQYF. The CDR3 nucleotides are TGTGCCAGCGGAACAGGGACCGCAGATACGCAGTATTTT.

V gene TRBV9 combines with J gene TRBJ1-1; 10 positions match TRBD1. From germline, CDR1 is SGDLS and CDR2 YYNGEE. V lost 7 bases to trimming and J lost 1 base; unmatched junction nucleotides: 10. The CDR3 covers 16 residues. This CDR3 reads CASGAVGQGPNTEAFF. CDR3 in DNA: TGTGCCAGCGGCGCCGTGGGACAGGGGCCGAACACTGAAGCTTTCTTT.

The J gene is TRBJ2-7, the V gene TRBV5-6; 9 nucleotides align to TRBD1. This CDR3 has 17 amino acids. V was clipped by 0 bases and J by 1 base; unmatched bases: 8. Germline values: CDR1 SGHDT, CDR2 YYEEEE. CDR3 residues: CASSLVPGTGLSYEQYF. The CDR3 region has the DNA TGTGCCAGCAGCTTGGTTCCCGGGACAGGGTTATCCTACGAGCAGTACTTC.

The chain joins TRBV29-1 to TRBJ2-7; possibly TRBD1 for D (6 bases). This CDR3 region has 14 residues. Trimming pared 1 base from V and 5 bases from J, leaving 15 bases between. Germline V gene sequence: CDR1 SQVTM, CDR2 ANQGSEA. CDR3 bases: TGCAGCGTTGAAGGGCAGGGGCTAGTGAACGAGCAGTACTTC. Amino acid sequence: CSVEGQGLVNEQYF.

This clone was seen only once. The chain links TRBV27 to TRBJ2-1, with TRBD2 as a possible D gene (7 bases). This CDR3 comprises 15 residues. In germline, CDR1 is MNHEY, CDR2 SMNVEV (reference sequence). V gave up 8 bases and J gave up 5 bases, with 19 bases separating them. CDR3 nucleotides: TGTGCCAGCTCACCTACCGGGGGGCCGAACAATGAGCAGTTCTTC. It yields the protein CASSPTGGPNNEQFF.

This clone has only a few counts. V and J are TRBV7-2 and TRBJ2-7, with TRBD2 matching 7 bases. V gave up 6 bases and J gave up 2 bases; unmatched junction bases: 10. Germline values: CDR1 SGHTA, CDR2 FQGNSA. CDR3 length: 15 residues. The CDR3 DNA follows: TGTGCCAGCAGGGGATTCTCAGCGGGGACCTACGAGCAGTACTTC. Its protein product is CASRGFSAGTYEQYF.

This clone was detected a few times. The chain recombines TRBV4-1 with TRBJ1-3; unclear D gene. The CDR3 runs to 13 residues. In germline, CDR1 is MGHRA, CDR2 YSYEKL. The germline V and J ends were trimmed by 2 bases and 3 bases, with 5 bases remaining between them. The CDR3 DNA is TGCGCCAGCAGCCAACGGGTTGGAAACACCATATATTTT. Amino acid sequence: CASSQRVGNTIYF.

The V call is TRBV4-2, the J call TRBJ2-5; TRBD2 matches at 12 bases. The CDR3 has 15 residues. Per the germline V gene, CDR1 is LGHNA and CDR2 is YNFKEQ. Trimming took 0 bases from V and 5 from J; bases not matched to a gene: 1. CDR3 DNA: TGTGCCAGCAGCCAAGAGCTAGCGGGGGGGGAGACCCAGTACTTC. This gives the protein CASSQELAGGETQYF.

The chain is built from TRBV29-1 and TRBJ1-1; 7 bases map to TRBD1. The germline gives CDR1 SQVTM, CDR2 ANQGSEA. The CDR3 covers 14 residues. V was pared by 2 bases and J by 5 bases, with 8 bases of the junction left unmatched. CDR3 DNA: TGCAGCGTTGAACAACAGGGGAGGGAAACTGAAGCTTTCTTT. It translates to CSVEQQGRETEAFF.

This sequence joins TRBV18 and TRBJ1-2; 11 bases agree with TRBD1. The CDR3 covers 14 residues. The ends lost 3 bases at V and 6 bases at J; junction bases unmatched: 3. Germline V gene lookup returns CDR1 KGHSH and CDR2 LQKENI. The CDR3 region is CASSPGQGADGYTF. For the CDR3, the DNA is TGTGCCAGCTCACCCGGACAGGGGGCTGATGGCTACACCTTC.

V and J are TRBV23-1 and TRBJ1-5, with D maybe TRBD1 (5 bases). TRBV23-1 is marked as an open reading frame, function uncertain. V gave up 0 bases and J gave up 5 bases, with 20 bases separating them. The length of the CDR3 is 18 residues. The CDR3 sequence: CASSQSLVAREDDQPQHF. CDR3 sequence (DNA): TGCGCCAGCAGTCAATCGTTAGTGGCCAGGGAAGATGATCAGCCCCAGCATTTT.

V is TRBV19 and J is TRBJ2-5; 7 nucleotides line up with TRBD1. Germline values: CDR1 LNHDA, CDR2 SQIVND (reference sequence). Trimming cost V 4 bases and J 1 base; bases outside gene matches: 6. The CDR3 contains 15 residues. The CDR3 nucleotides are TGTGCCAGTAGTACGCCGGGACAGCTCCAAGAGACCCAGTACTTC. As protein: CASSTPGQLQETQYF. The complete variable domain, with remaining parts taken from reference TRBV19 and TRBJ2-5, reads DGGITQSPKYLFRKEGQNVTLSCEQNLNHDAMYWYRQDPGQGLRLIYYSQIVNDFQKGDIAEGYSVSREKKESFPLTVTSAQKNPTAFYLCASSTPGQLQETQYFGPGTRLLVL.

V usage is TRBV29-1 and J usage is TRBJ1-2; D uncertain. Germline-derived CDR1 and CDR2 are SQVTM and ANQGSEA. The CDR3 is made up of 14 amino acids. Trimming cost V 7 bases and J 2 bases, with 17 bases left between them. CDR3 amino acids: CSETSRGANYGYTF. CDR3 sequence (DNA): TGCAGCGAGACCTCACGGGGTGCCAACTATGGCTACACCTTC. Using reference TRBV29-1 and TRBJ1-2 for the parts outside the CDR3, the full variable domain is SAVISQKPSRDICQRGTSLTIQCQVDSQVTMMFWYRQQPGQSLTLIATANQGSEATYESGFVIDKFPISRPNLTFSTLTVSNMSPEDSSIYLCSETSRGANYGYTFGSGTRLTVV.

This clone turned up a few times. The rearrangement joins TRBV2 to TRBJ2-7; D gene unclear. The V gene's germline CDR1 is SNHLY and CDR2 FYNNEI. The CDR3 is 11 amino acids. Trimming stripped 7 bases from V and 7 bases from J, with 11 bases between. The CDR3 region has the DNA TGTGCCAGCATCGACAACGTTGAGCAGTACTTC. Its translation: CASIDNVEQYF.

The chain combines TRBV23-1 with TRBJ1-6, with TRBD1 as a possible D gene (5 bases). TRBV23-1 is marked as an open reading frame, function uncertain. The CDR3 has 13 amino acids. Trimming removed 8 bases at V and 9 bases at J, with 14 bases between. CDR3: CASGSGCCSPLHF. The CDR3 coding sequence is TGCGCCAGCGGTTCAGGGTGTTGTTCACCCCTCCACTTT.

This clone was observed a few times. The CDR3 DNA reads as TGCGCCAGCAGCCGCCCACCCACGGTTAGGGGGGGCGGCTATGGCTACACCTTC. Translation gives CASSRPPTVRGGGYGYTF. The chain employs TRBV4-1 and TRBJ1-2; tentative D call: TRBD1 (6 bases). Germline CDR1 reads MGHRA; CDR2 reads YSYEKL. Trimming removed 4 bases at V and 4 bases at J, with 25 bases between. The CDR3 has 18 amino acids.

The CDR3: CAWSAAGGQDTQYF. The CDR3 bases are TGTGCCTGGAGTGCAGCGGGGGGACAGGATACGCAGTATTTT. This chain joins TRBV30 and TRBJ2-3; TRBD2 matches 9 bases. Germline V CDR1 and CDR2: GTSNPN, SVGIG (reference sequence). This CDR3 region has 14 residues. The V segment lost 1 base and the J segment 6 bases; nucleotides outside the gene matches: 5.

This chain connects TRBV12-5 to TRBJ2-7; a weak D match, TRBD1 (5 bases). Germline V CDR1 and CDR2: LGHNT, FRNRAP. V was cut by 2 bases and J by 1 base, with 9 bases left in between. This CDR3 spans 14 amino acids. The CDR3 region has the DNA TGTGCTAGTGGTTTGTGGAGACAGTCCTACGAGCAGTACTTC. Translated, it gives CASGLWRQSYEQYF.

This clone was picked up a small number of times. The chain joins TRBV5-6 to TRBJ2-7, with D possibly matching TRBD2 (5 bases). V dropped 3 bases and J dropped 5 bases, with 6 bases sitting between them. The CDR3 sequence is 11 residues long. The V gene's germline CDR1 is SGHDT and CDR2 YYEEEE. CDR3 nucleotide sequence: TGTGCCAGCAGCTGGGGAGACGAGCAGTACTTC. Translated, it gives CASSWGDEQYF.

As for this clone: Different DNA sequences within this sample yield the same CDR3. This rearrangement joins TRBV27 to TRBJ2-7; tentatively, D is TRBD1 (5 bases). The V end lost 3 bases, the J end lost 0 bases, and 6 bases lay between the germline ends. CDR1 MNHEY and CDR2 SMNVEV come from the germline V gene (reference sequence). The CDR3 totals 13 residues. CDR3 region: CASSLGLSYEQYF. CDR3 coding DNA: TGTGCCAGCAGTTTGGGGCTCTCCTACGAGCAGTACTTC.

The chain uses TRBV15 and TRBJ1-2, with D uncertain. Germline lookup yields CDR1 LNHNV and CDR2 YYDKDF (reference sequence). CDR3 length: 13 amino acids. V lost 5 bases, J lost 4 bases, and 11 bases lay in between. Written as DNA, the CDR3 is TGTGCCACCAGCCCTGGGCGCGCCTATGGCTACACCTTC. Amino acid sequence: CATSPGRAYGYTF.

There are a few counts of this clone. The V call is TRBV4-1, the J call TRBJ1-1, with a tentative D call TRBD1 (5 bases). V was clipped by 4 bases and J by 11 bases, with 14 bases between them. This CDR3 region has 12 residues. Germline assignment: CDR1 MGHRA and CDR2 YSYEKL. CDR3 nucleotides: TGCGCCAGCAGCCGTCCCCAGGGTGGGGCTTTCTTT. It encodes CASSRPQGGAFF.

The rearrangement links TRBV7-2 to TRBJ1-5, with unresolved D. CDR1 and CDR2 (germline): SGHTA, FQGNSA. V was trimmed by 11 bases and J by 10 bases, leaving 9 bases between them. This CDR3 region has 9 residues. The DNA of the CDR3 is TGTGCCGGAGGTACCCCCCAGCATTTT. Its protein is CAGGTPQHF.